A single sample gave rise to the 23 T cell receptor beta chains below, sequenced in a study of a mutant IDH1 vaccine in newly diagnosed glioma. These receptors are not linked to any known antigen. Time point meaning: week 23, last vaccination. Each dose of the vaccine consisted of 300 ug of mutant IDH1 20-mer peptide, with topical imiquimod. The repertoire was sequenced with immunoSEQ multiplex PCR; TCRdb's copy has only in-frame clones and lacks some. The sample carries 60,000 or so clones, roughly three quarters recorded once. This sample comprised PBMCs, obtained from a glioma patient whose treatment included an IDH1 peptide vaccine. These receptor sequences come from a woman aged 40-49 years with glioma. Some clones in this sample may be carry-over from other donors' samples.

V gene TRBV6-6 combines with J gene TRBJ1-5; tentative D call: TRBD1 (5 bases). Trimming left V 2 bases short and J 0 bases short, with 8 bases between. The CDR3 sequence is 15 residues long. Per the germline V gene, CDR1 is MNHNY and CDR2 is SVGAGI (reference sequence). CDR3 bases: TGTGCCAGCAGTTACGGGGGATTTAGCAATCAGCCCCAGCATTTT. It is translated as CASSYGGFSNQPQHF.

This chain links TRBV19 with TRBJ1-2, with TRBD1 matching 10 bases. V lost 5 bases, J lost 6 bases, and 12 bases stayed unmatched. Germline-derived CDR1 and CDR2 are LNHDA and SQIVND (reference sequence). The CDR3 has 16 residues. The CDR3 region has the DNA TGTGCCAGTAGTGAGGACAGGGGGGGACTTGGGCATGGCTACACCTTC. Translated, it gives CASSEDRGGLGHGYTF.

This clone was recorded a few times. The V gene is TRBV25-1, the J gene TRBJ1-1; a weak D match, TRBD1 (6 bases). V dropped 1 base and J dropped 5 bases, with 11 bases sitting between them. There are 14 residues in the CDR3. Germline-derived CDR1 and CDR2 are MGHDK and SYGVNS. CDR3 region: CASSEWGLTTEAFF. CDR3 DNA: TGTGCCAGCAGTGAATGGGGGCTTACAACTGAAGCTTTCTTT.

This clone is judged medium-sized (0.01 to 0.1%). This chain connects TRBV2 to TRBJ1-6; 8 nucleotides match TRBD1. Germline CDR1 reads SNHLY; CDR2 reads FYNNEI. J lost 10 bases, V lost 6 bases, and 2 bases had no gene match. This CDR3 has 12 amino acids. This chain's CDR3 is CASRGTGSPLHF. The CDR3 region has the DNA TGTGCCAGCAGGGGGACAGGATCACCCCTCCACTTT.

The rearrangement links TRBV5-5 to TRBJ1-2; the D gene is possibly TRBD1 (5 bases). V lost 1 base, J lost 2 bases, and 12 bases lay in between. CDR3 length: 15 residues. Germline V gene data show CDR1 as SGHKS and CDR2 as YYEKEE (reference sequence). CDR3 bases: TGTGCCAGCAGCTTGCTCCAGGGAGGGAACTATGGCTACACCTTC. Its translation: CASSLLQGGNYGYTF.

This sequence joins TRBV11-2 and TRBJ2-4; D gene ambiguous. Germline CDR1 and CDR2: SGHAT and FQNNGV. Trimming took 5 bases from V and 1 from J, leaving 12 bases between them. The CDR3 has 15 amino acids. Here the CDR3 DNA reads TGTGCCAGCAGCCTCGGACGGATGGCCAAAAACATTCAGTACTTC. Protein product: CASSLGRMAKNIQYF.

The rearrangement joins TRBV7-8 to TRBJ2-5, with D possibly matching TRBD2 (6 bases). Germline CDR1 is SGHVS and CDR2 is FQNEAQ. The CDR3 runs 15 residues. Trimming pared 4 bases from V and 2 bases from J, leaving 14 bases between. CDR3 DNA sequence: TGTGCCAGCAGCTCACAATCGGGACTGCAAGAGACCCAGTACTTC. Its translation is CASSSQSGLQETQYF.

The rearrangement uses TRBV30 and TRBJ2-4, with 9 nucleotides matching TRBD1. Germline lookup yields CDR1 GTSNPN and CDR2 SVGIG (reference sequence). CDR3 length: 13 residues. The J segment lost 9 bases and the V segment lost 6 bases, leaving 9 bases of the junction unmatched. The chain's CDR3 is CACASGQGSIQYF. In nucleotides, the CDR3 is TGTGCCTGTGCCAGCGGACAGGGGAGCATTCAGTACTTC. Full variable domain (rest looked up from reference TRBV30 and TRBJ2-4): SQTIHQWPATLVQPVGSPLSLECTVEGTSNPNLYWYRQAAGRGLQLLFYSVGIGQISSEVPQNLSASRPQDRQFILSSKKLLLSDSGFYLCACASGQGSIQYFGAGTRLSVL.

The chain couples TRBV29-1 to TRBJ1-2; tentatively, D is TRBD1 (6 bases). Trimming took 4 bases from V and 1 from J, leaving 13 bases between them. Germline V CDR1 and CDR2: SQVTM, ANQGSEA. CDR3 length: 14 amino acids. The CDR3 nucleotides are TGCAGCGTTGGTGACAGGACGCATAACTATGGCTACACCTTC. It codes for CSVGDRTHNYGYTF.

This clone was recorded only once. J is TRBJ2-3 and V is TRBV4-1; no clear D. The V end was cut by 3 bases, the J end by 4 bases, with 11 bases between. The germline V gene encodes CDR1 MGHRA and CDR2 YSYEKL. CDR3 length equals 14 residues. The CDR3 DNA reads TGCGCCAGCAGCCAGTCTATCAGCGCAGATACGCAGTATTTT. Translation: CASSQSISADTQYF.

V usage is TRBV10-3 and J usage is TRBJ2-7, with 10 bases aligning to TRBD1. This CDR3 region has 15 residues. V shed 1 base and J 2 bases; nucleotides not matched to a gene: 2. Per the germline V gene, CDR1 is ENHRY and CDR2 is SYGVKD. This CDR3 is CAISEYGQGAYEQYF. As DNA, the CDR3 is TGTGCCATCAGTGAGTACGGACAGGGGGCCTACGAGCAGTACTTC.

The rearrangement joins TRBV2 to TRBJ1-2; 8 nucleotides line up with TRBD1. With V trimmed by 6 bases and J by 0 bases, 3 bases remained unmatched. CDR3 length: 14 amino acids. The germline V gene encodes CDR1 SNHLY and CDR2 FYNNEI. The CDR3 is CASRTGVANYGYTF. The DNA for the CDR3 is TGTGCCAGCAGGACAGGGGTCGCTAACTATGGCTACACCTTC.

The chain couples TRBV4-3 to TRBJ2-3; the match to TRBD2 covers 7 bases. Losses at the gene ends were 1 base for V and 0 bases for J; bases not matched to a gene: 4. Per the germline V gene, CDR1 is LGHNA and CDR2 is YSLEER. The length of the CDR3 is 16 residues. The CDR3 loop reads CASSQAGRGSTDTQYF. The CDR3 coding sequence is TGCGCCAGCAGCCAAGCGGGGCGGGGGAGCACAGATACGCAGTATTTT.

This chain connects TRBV12-5 to TRBJ2-1; D is possibly TRBD1 (5 bases). There are 14 residues in the CDR3. V lost 1 base, J lost 6 bases, and 10 bases lay in between. The V gene's germline CDR1 is LGHNT and CDR2 FRNRAP. CDR3 nucleotides: TGTGCTAGTGGTTTGGGGGGCCCCTCCAATGAGCAGTTCTTC. Translation gives CASGLGGPSNEQFF.

The chain links TRBV10-1 to TRBJ2-5; TRBD2 matches 7 bases. The CDR3 has 16 amino acids. Per germline, CDR1 WNHNN and CDR2 SYGVQD (reference sequence). The J segment lost 3 bases and the V segment lost 0 bases, leaving 7 bases of the junction unmatched. The CDR3 nucleotides are TGCGCCAGCAGTGAGTCGACGGGACGGGGGGAAGAGACCCAGTACTTC. This encodes CASSESTGRGEETQYF.

This clone was detected only a few times. This rearrangement joins TRBV7-2 to TRBJ1-1; D is undetermined. This CDR3 comprises 15 residues. V was trimmed by 1 base and J by 1 base, leaving 10 bases between them. Germline CDR1 and CDR2: SGHTA and FQGNSA. The CDR3 protein is CASSLDPRANTEAFF. Written as DNA, the CDR3 is TGTGCCAGCAGCTTAGACCCGAGGGCGAACACTGAAGCTTTCTTT.

This clone was observed a single time. The chain is built from TRBV6-6 and TRBJ1-2; TRBD1 agrees at 8 bases. CDR1 MNHNY and CDR2 SVGAGI come from the germline V gene (reference sequence). The CDR3 is 15 residues long. V lost 0 bases, J lost 5 bases, and 5 bases stayed unmatched. For the CDR3, the DNA is TGTGCCAGCAGTTACTCACAGGGGGGATTATATGGCTACACCTTC. Translated: CASSYSQGGLYGYTF.

This clone is medium-sized (0.01 to 0.1%) by share. The chain links TRBV4-1 to TRBJ1-5; 7 bases agree with TRBD1. V lost 3 bases, J lost 3 bases, and 5 bases stayed unmatched. From germline, CDR1 is MGHRA and CDR2 YSYEKL. The CDR3 extends over 15 amino acids. CDR3 coding DNA: TGCGCCAGCAGCCAGGAGCAGGGGGACAATCAGCCCCAGCATTTT. This codes for CASSQEQGDNQPQHF.

The rearrangement links TRBV30 to TRBJ2-3; possibly TRBD2 for D (5 bases). There are 10 residues in the CDR3. Trimming cost V 7 bases and J 6 bases, with 8 bases left between them. Germline CDR1 is GTSNPN and CDR2 is SVGIG (reference sequence). In DNA, the CDR3 is TGTGCCTCGGACTGGGATACGCAGTATTTT. Its translation: CASDWDTQYF. Variable domain in full (rest from reference TRBV30 and TRBJ2-3): SQTIHQWPATLVQPVGSPLSLECTVEGTSNPNLYWYRQAAGRGLQLLFYSVGIGQISSEVPQNLSASRPQDRQFILSSKKLLLSDSGFYLCASDWDTQYFGPGTRLTVL.

This sequence joins TRBV7-9 and TRBJ2-7; D not certain. The V gene lost 10 bases and the J gene lost 5 bases, with 15 bases spanning the gap. Germline assignment: CDR1 SEHNR and CDR2 FQNEAQ (reference sequence). The CDR3 contains 12 residues. CDR3 amino acids: CATRPDLDEQYF. CDR3 in DNA: TGTGCCACCCGACCCGACCTGGACGAGCAGTACTTC. Full variable domain (rest looked up from reference TRBV7-9 and TRBJ2-7): DTGVSQNPRHKITKRGQNVTFRCDPISEHNRLYWYRQTLGQGPEFLTYFQNEAQLEKSRLLSDRFSAERPKGSFSTLEIQRTEQGDSAMYLCATRPDLDEQYFGPGTRLTVT.

CDR3 DNA: TGTGCCAGCAGTGAAGTACAGGGGGTTTCTGGAAACACCATATATTTT. Translated, it gives CASSEVQGVSGNTIYF. This chain uses TRBV6-1 with TRBJ1-3; 8 nucleotides align to TRBD1. The trim removed 1 base at V and 1 base at J, leaving 3 bases unmatched. This CDR3 contains 16 residues. CDR1 is MNHNS, CDR2 SASEGT, per germline.

This clone was seen more than once but under ten times. This chain uses TRBV4-1 with TRBJ1-1; D possibly corresponds to TRBD1 (6 bases). The CDR3 loop spans 16 amino acids. CDR1 is MGHRA, CDR2 YSYEKL, per germline. The V end lost 3 bases, the J end lost 2 bases, and 16 bases lay between the germline ends. This CDR3 reads CASSHRLTGLNTEAFF. In DNA, the CDR3 is TGCGCCAGCAGCCATCGCTTGACAGGACTCAACACTGAAGCTTTCTTT.

DNA for the CDR3: TGTGCCAGTAGGGAAGCGACAGGATTTGAACAGCCCCAGCATTTT. It codes for CASREATGFEQPQHF. The chain has TRBV19 and TRBJ1-5; the D gene is possibly TRBD1 (6 bases). The germline CDR1 and CDR2 sequences are LNHDA and SQIVND (reference sequence). V shed 6 bases and J shed 7 bases, with 19 bases lying between them. The CDR3 sequence is 15 residues long.